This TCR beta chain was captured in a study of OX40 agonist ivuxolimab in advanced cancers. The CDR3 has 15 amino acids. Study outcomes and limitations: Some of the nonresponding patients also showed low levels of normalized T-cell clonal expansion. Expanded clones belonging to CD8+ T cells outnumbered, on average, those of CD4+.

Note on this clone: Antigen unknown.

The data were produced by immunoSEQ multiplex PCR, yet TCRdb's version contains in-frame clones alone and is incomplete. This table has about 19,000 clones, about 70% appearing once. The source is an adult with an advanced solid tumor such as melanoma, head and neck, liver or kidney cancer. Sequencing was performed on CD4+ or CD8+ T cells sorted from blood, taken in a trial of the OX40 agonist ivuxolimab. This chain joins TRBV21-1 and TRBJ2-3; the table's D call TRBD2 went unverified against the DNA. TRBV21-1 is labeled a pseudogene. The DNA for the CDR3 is TGTGCCAGCAGCGAAGGGCGGGAGGTCCCAGATACGCAGTATTTT. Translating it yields CASSEGREVPDTQYF.